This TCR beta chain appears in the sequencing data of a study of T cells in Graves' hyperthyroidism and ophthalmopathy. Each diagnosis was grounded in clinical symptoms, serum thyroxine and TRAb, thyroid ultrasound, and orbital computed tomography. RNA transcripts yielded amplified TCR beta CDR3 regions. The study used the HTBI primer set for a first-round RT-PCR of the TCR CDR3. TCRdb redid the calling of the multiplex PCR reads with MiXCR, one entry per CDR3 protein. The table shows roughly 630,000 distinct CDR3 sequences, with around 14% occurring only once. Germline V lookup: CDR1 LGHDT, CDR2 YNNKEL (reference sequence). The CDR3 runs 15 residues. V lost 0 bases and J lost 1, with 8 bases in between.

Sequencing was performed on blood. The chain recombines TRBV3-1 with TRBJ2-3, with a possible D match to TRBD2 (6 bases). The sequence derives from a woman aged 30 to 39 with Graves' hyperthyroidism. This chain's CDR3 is CASSQDIAGTDTQYF. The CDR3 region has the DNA TGTGCCAGCAGCCAAGATATAGCGGGCACAGATACGCAGTATTTT.